This paragraph reports one T cell receptor beta chain. This entry belongs to a study of cytomegalovirus exposure and HLA in healthy donors. This CDR3 is built from 15 residues. Germline V CDR1 and CDR2: SGHKS, YYEKEE (reference sequence). V lost 1 base and J lost 4, with 12 bases in between. Primers: 60 Vbeta forward and 13 Jbeta reverse. The protocol was immunoSEQ multiplex PCR, while the TCRdb copy is restricted to in-frame clones and leaves out a portion. Of 100,000 or so clones in the sample, 69% are singletons; the top ten hold 3.2%. The receptor comes from a man aged 30 to 39 in good health and CMV-seronegative. Sequences were obtained from PBMCs. The gene calls are TRBV5-5 and TRBJ1-5; D is undetermined. The CDR3 DNA sequence: TGTGCCAGCAGCTTGATTTTGACGGGGAATCAGCCCCAGCATTTT. This gives the protein CASSLILTGNQPQHF.